This is a list of T cell receptor beta chains from one sample in a study of siplizumab effects on memory and regulatory T cells. Only in-frame clones appear in the TCRdb table, and some are missing; sequencing was by immunoSEQ multiplex PCR. The top ten hold about 25% of the sample, which has about 26,000 clones, 75% to 85% seen once. Sequenced input: memory CD4+ T cells sorted from blood. The receptor source for this set is a human donor in good health. CDR3s leave out the opening cysteine and the closing phenylalanine or tryptophan.

j_call	v_call	cdr3_aa
TRBJ2-1	TRBV29-1	SLRQGRHNEQF
TRBJ2-7	TRBV9	ASSDDREPYEQY
TRBJ2-3	TRBV5-1	ASKREGTDTQY
TRBJ2-1	TRBV10-1	ASICHGGKTYNEQF
TRBJ2-1	TRBV9	ASTTAGQLYNEQF
TRBJ2-5	TRBV29-1	SADRGPQETQY
TRBJ2-3	TRBV5-1	ASSYRGTDTQY
TRBJ2-4	TRBV7-2	ASSLAGREVRNIQY
TRBJ2-2	TRBV11-2	ASSATSNTGELF
TRBJ1-5	TRBV11-2	ASSPWTGTNQPQH
TRBJ2-7	TRBV6-1	ASSALNTYEQY
TRBJ2-4	TRBV29-1	SAEQGAKNIQY
TRBJ1-1	TRBV9	ASSVGPENTEAF
TRBJ2-1	TRBV6-1	ASEASGSLNEQF
TRBJ2-1	TRBV4-1	ASSQVREVDNEQF
TRBJ1-5	TRBV19	ASSRRQPDQPQH
TRBJ1-1	TRBV6-5	ASQGLNTEAF
TRBJ1-5	TRBV11-2	ASSSLQGAGQPQH
TRBJ2-1	TRBV4-3	ASSQLAGEWYEQF
TRBJ1-5	TRBV19	ATATGTALNQPQH
TRBJ2-2	TRBV7-7	ASSLAPGGKTGELF
TRBJ2-2	TRBV10-3	AISRVGDTGELF
TRBJ2-7	TRBV5-5	ASSLIGGRGEQY
TRBJ2-7	TRBV7-2	ASSFGRASSYEQY
TRBJ2-5	TRBV29-1	SVEGGQGQETQY
TRBJ2-5	TRBV15	ATSRGSSGQETQY
TRBJ1-2	TRBV5-6	ASSRDRIYGYT
TRBJ1-2	TRBV6-6	ATRTGRPGGNYGYT
TRBJ2-5	TRBV7-7	ASSQNPGETQY
TRBJ2-3	TRBV7-6	ASSRTSQNTDTQY
TRBJ2-3	TRBV2	ALGGHPSTDTQY
TRBJ2-3	TRBV30	AWSVLSDTQY
TRBJ1-1	TRBV19	ASRPGRDTEAF